A single T cell receptor (beta chain) is shown here with its context. This record belongs to a study of blood T cell repertoires in COVID-19. For the study at large: The samples span acute and convalescent COVID-19 from the United States, Italy and Spain.

Under the authors' procedure: Amplifying reference gene primers gave estimates of nucleated cell counts. Assay: immunoSEQ multiplex PCR; the TCRdb copy retains only in-frame clones and omits some. D and trimming come from the DNA, and the V and J calls and clone size come from that table. Of 100,000 to 150,000 clones listed, 75% to 90% are singletons. The CDR3 contains 14 residues. V was clipped by 6 bases and J by 8 bases, with 19 bases between them. CDR1 is LNHDA and CDR2 is SQIVND in the germline V gene (reference sequence). The age range of participants was about 18 to 100 years, with residence in about 25 US areas. Participant reports of clinical history set cohort assignment.

V is TRBV19 and J is TRBJ1-1, with D possibly being TRBD1 (5 bases). Sequenced material: PBMCs or T cells enriched from blood (not recorded which). This TCR came from a woman between 50 and 59 years old who had recovered from COVID-19. This CDR3 reads CASRNAGTGYEAFF. CDR3 DNA sequence: TGTGCCAGTAGGAATGCCGGGACTGGATACGAAGCTTTCTTT.